The 22 T cell receptor beta chains in this list originate from one sample, sequenced in a study of T cell responses to AZD1222 COVID-19 vaccine. Measured with immunoSEQ multiplex PCR; TCRdb has only the in-frame clones, and not every one. The table shows more than 90,000 clones, with roughly 84% occurring only once. Specimen: peripheral blood, collected 28 days after the second AZD1222 dose. Receptor source: an adult who received the AZD1222 COVID-19 vaccine.

The chain links TRBV28 to TRBJ2-3, with D possibly matching TRBD1 (5 bases). This CDR3 comprises 15 residues. Trimming cost V 3 bases and J 2 bases, with 12 bases left between them. The germline gives CDR1 MDHEN, CDR2 SYDVKM. The CDR3 reads CASSFSQGNTDTQYF. For the CDR3, the DNA is TGTGCCAGCAGTTTTTCCCAGGGTAACACAGATACGCAGTATTTT.

This sequence joins TRBV27 and TRBJ1-3; tentatively, D is TRBD1 (5 bases). V was clipped by 6 bases and J by 0 bases, with 12 bases between them. This CDR3 spans 15 amino acids. From germline, CDR1 is MNHEY and CDR2 SMNVEV (reference sequence). CDR3 sequence: CASRDTLLSGNTIYF. The CDR3 region has the DNA TGTGCCAGCAGGGACACCCTCCTCTCTGGAAACACCATATATTTT.

Only a few counts were recorded for this clone. V is TRBV7-9 and J is TRBJ2-7; D is perhaps TRBD1 or TRBD2 (5 bases each). The CDR3 is 13 amino acids. CDR1 is SEHNR, CDR2 FQNEAQ, per germline (reference sequence). Trimming pared 3 bases from V and 5 bases from J, leaving 11 bases between. CDR3 coding DNA: TGTGCCAGCAGCTTGGTCAGGGAGAACGAGCAGTACTTC. Protein: CASSLVRENEQYF.

CDR3 region: CASSSSGSGGLSNEQYF. As DNA, the CDR3 is TGTGCCAGCAGCTCCTCGGGTAGCGGGGGTTTGTCTAACGAGCAGTACTTC. The chain recombines TRBV5-4 with TRBJ2-7, with 9 nucleotides matching TRBD2. From germline, CDR1 is SGHNT and CDR2 YYREEE (reference sequence). After removal of 3 bases from V and 5 bases from J, the junction contained 15 bases not matched to a gene. This CDR3 is built from 17 residues.

The rearrangement uses TRBV19 and TRBJ2-3; no definite D call. This CDR3 comprises 15 residues. Germline CDR1 LNHDA, CDR2 SQIVND (reference sequence). V shed 8 bases and J shed 0 bases, with 15 bases lying between them. The CDR3: CASDFGRGSTDTQYF. The DNA for the CDR3 is TGTGCCAGTGACTTTGGGCGCGGAAGCACAGATACGCAGTATTTT.

This rearrangement joins TRBV6-5 to TRBJ1-2; 11 bases match TRBD1. Trimming took 5 bases from V and 6 from J; bases not matched to a gene: 5. This CDR3 is built from 14 residues. Germline V gene lookup returns CDR1 MNHEY and CDR2 SVGAGI. Here the CDR3 reads CASSPQGQGDGYTF. CDR3 in DNA: TGTGCCAGCAGTCCCCAGGGACAGGGGGATGGCTACACCTTC.

The gene calls are TRBV3-1 (or the pseudogene TRBV3-2) and TRBJ2-1, with unresolved D. V was cut by 0 bases and J by 8 bases, with 8 bases left in between. There are 13 residues in the CDR3. The V gene's germline CDR1 is LGHDT and CDR2 YNNKEL (reference sequence). CDR3 sequence reads: CASSQEPGDEQFF. CDR3 in DNA: TGTGCCAGCAGCCAAGAACCGGGCGATGAGCAGTTCTTC.

The CDR3 spells CASSQGVAHFF. In DNA form, the CDR3 reads TGCGCCAGCAGTCAGGGGGTGGCCCATTTCTTC. The J gene is TRBJ2-1, the V gene TRBV10-2; 7 nucleotides align to TRBD1. CDR1 and CDR2 (germline): WSHSY, SAAADI. The V gene end was trimmed by 5 bases and the J gene end by 16 bases; junction bases not matched to a gene: 8. The CDR3 is 11 amino acids.

This clone was recorded once. The V and J genes are TRBV6-4 and TRBJ2-7; maybe TRBD2 (7 bases). Germline-derived CDR1 and CDR2 are MRHNA and SNTAGT. V lost 5 bases and J lost 5, with 13 bases in between. CDR3 length: 13 amino acids. For the CDR3, the DNA is TGTGCCAGCAGTTTCGAGGGGGGGGACGAGCAGTACTTC. Its translation: CASSFEGGDEQYF.

In its sample, this clone ranks as medium-sized. The CDR3 sequence: CASRTGGRAEAFF. The CDR3, as DNA: TGTGCCAGCCGCACGGGGGGCCGGGCTGAAGCTTTCTTT. This chain uses TRBV5-4 with TRBJ1-1, with a weak D call TRBD1 (6 bases). Germline CDR1 SGHNT, CDR2 YYREEE (reference sequence). Trimming shortened V by 7 bases and J by 6 bases, and 16 bases separated the two germline ends. This CDR3 spans 13 amino acids.

The chain combines TRBV7-9 with TRBJ1-4; perhaps TRBD1 as D (5 bases). Germline CDR1 is SEHNR and CDR2 is FQNEAQ (reference sequence). Trimming removed 5 bases from V and 5 bases from J, with 21 bases in between. The CDR3 runs 17 residues. This CDR3 reads CASSPPSGGVSNEKLFF. As DNA, the CDR3 is TGTGCCAGCAGCCCCCCATCGGGGGGGGTTTCAAATGAAAAACTGTTTTTT. The whole variable domain, filled in from reference TRBV7-9 and TRBJ1-4, reads DTGVSQNPRHKITKRGQNVTFRCDPISEHNRLYWYRQTLGQGPEFLTYFQNEAQLEKSRLLSDRFSAERPKGSFSTLEIQRTEQGDSAMYLCASSPPSGGVSNEKLFFGSGTQLSVL.

This CDR3 reads CASSLSFYANTEAFF. CDR3 in DNA: TGTGCCAGCAGTTTATCGTTCTACGCGAACACTGAAGCTTTCTTT. The rearrangement joins TRBV27 to TRBJ1-1; D uncertain. In germline, CDR1 is MNHEY, CDR2 SMNVEV (reference sequence). The CDR3 spans 15 residues. Trimming shortened V by 0 bases and J by 1 base, and 9 bases separated the two germline ends.

This chain connects TRBV24-1 to TRBJ1-5; tentative D call: TRBD1 (6 bases). Germline CDR1 reads KGHDR; CDR2 reads SFDVKD. CDR3 size: 15 residues. V was cut by 3 bases and J by 2 bases, with 10 bases left in between. CDR3 coding DNA: TGTGCCACCAGTGATGGGGGGGCTGGCAATCAGCCCCAGCATTTT. The encoded protein is CATSDGGAGNQPQHF.

The chain recombines TRBV7-8 with TRBJ1-6; 7 bases match TRBD1. Germline V lookup: CDR1 SGHVS, CDR2 FQNEAQ. This CDR3 has 18 amino acids. The V and J ends lost 4 bases and 0 bases, in that order; junction bases with no gene match: 9. The CDR3, as DNA: TGTGCCAGCAGCTCAGACAGGGTTCCGAGCTCCTATAATTCACCCCTCCACTTT. Amino acid sequence: CASSSDRVPSSYNSPLHF.

The chain carries TRBV10-3 and TRBJ1-1; 8 bases map to TRBD1. The CDR3 totals 15 residues. The J segment lost 4 bases and the V segment lost 0 bases, leaving 4 bases of the junction unmatched. The germline V gene has CDR1 ENHRY and CDR2 SYGVKD. Here the CDR3 reads CAISESTGTGTEAFF. The CDR3 DNA reads as TGTGCCATCAGTGAGTCGACTGGGACAGGCACTGAAGCTTTCTTT.

This chain connects TRBV5-4 to TRBJ1-3, with D uncertain. The CDR3 runs 16 residues. The V gene's germline CDR1 is SGHNT and CDR2 YYREEE (reference sequence). The germline V and J ends were trimmed by 0 bases and 0 bases, with 10 bases remaining between them. The CDR3 sequence is CASSLGIGTSGNTIYF. Written as DNA, the CDR3 is TGTGCCAGCAGCTTGGGTATTGGCACCTCTGGAAACACCATATATTTT.

The genes are TRBV27 and TRBJ1-2, with D tentatively TRBD1 (6 bases). V dropped 6 bases and J dropped 4 bases, with 15 bases sitting between them. The CDR3 consists of 14 residues. CDR1 is MNHEY and CDR2 is SMNVEV in the germline V gene (reference sequence). CDR3 in amino acids: CASSLIGQTYGYTF. CDR3 bases: TGTGCCAGCAGCCTCATCGGACAGACCTATGGCTACACCTTC.

The gene calls are TRBV19 and TRBJ1-4; 7 bases are a match to TRBD1. From germline, CDR1 is LNHDA and CDR2 SQIVND (reference sequence). The V and J ends lost 6 bases and 3 bases, in that order; junction bases with no gene match: 4. The CDR3 is 14 residues long. In nucleotides, the CDR3 is TGTGCCAGTAGACCGGGACAGCCTAATGAAAAACTGTTTTTT. This codes for CASRPGQPNEKLFF.

This chain links TRBV28 with TRBJ1-5; D is perhaps TRBD1 (5 bases). V was trimmed by 8 bases and J by 1 base, leaving 6 bases between them. Germline CDR1 MDHEN, CDR2 SYDVKM. The CDR3 is 12 amino acids. The CDR3 DNA sequence: TGTGCCAGCCGGGACAGCAATCAGCCCCAGCATTTT. It yields the protein CASRDSNQPQHF.

This chain uses TRBV7-2 with TRBJ1-2; D perhaps matches TRBD1 (5 bases). Trimming pared 1 base from V and 5 bases from J, leaving 11 bases between. Germline V gives CDR1 SGHTA, CDR2 FQGNSA. The CDR3 has 14 amino acids. CDR3 nucleotides: TGTGCCAGCAGCTTAGGGGGCGGCGGGTATGGCTACACCTTC. Protein product: CASSLGGGGYGYTF.

The chain couples TRBV5-6 to TRBJ1-2; no definite D call. The CDR3 runs 12 residues. The V gene lost 4 bases and the J gene lost 6 bases, with 10 bases spanning the gap. CDR1 and CDR2 from the germline V gene are SGHDT and YYEEEE. The CDR3 nucleotides read TGTGCCAGCAGCCCCCGGACCCATGGCTACACCTTC. Protein sequence: CASSPRTHGYTF.

The CDR3 protein is CASSEAQRATPTDTQYF. Written as DNA, the CDR3 is TGTGCCAGCAGTGAGGCCCAGCGGGCGACCCCCACAGATACGCAGTATTTT. The V gene is TRBV2, the J gene TRBJ2-3; maybe TRBD2 (6 bases). The CDR3 consists of 17 residues. The germline gives CDR1 SNHLY, CDR2 FYNNEI. V lost 3 bases, J lost 2 bases, and 18 bases lay in between.